This TCR beta chain comes out of a study of T-cell reconstitution after alpha-beta-depleted transplantation in children. Study results and limitations: It was newly produced T cells that mostly accounted for T-cell counts and diversity one year after transplant. Surviving recipient T cells and intrathymic progenitors accounted for some patients' high TCRbeta diversity at day 60.

Unique molecular identifiers were used to barcode this TCRbeta library. TCRdb called the PCR reads again in MiXCR, with one record for every CDR3 protein. The sample records more than 400,000 distinct CDR3 sequences, around 10% being singletons. Comment on this clonotype: Its antigen remains unknown.

The receptor's source is a female patient between 2 and 15 years old who had a stem cell transplant for aplastic anemia, so the T cells may come from the graft donor. This material consisted of PBMCs, mostly from graft donor cells, taken 180 days after TCRalphabeta/CD19-depleted stem cell transplant.

In DNA form, the CDR3 reads TGTGCCAGCAACCACAGGAGTAGTTCTGGCTACGAGCAGTACGTC. Translated: CASNHRSSSGYEQYV. The chain uses TRBV2 and TRBJ2-7; TRBD1 is a possible D gene (5 bases). Germline V gene data show CDR1 as SNHLY and CDR2 as FYNNEI. Trimming shortened V by 7 bases and J by 3 bases, and 19 bases separated the two germline ends. CDR3 size: 15 residues.